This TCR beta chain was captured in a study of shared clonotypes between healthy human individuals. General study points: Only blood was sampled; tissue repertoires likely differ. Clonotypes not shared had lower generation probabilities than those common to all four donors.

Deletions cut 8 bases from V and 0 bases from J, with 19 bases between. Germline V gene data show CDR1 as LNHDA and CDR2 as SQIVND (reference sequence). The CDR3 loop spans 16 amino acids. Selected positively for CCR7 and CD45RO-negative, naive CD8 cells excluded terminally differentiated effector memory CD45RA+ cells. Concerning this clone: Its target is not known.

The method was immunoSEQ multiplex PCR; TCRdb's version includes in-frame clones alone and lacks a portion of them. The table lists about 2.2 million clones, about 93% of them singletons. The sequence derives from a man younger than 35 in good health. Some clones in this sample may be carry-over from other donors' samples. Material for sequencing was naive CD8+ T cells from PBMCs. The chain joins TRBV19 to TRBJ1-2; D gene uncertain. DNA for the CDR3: TGTGCCAGTTTCCCGAGAAGCCCTTCGGCTAACTATGGCTACACCTTC. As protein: CASFPRSPSANYGYTF.